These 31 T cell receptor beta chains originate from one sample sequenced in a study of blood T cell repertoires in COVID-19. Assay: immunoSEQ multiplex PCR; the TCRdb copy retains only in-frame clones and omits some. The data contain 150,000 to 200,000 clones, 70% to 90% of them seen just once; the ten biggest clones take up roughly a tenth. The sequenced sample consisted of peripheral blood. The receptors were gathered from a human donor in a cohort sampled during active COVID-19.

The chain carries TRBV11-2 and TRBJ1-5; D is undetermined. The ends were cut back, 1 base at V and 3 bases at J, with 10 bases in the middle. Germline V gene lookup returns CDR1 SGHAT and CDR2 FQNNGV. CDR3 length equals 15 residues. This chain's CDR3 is CASSLAAGLNQPQHF. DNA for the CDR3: TGTGCCAGCAGCTTAGCGGCGGGTCTCAATCAGCCCCAGCATTTT.

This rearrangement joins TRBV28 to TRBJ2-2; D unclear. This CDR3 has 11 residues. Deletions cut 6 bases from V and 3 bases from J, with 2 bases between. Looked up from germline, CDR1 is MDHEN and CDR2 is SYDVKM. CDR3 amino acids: CASSYTGELFF. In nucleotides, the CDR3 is TGTGCCAGCAGCTACACCGGGGAGCTGTTTTTT. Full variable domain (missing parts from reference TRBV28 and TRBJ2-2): DVKVTQSSRYLVKRTGEKVFLECVQDMDHENMFWYRQDPGLGLRLIYFSYDVKMKEKGDIPEGYSVSREKKERFSLILESASTNQTSMYLCASSYTGELFFGEGSRLTVL.

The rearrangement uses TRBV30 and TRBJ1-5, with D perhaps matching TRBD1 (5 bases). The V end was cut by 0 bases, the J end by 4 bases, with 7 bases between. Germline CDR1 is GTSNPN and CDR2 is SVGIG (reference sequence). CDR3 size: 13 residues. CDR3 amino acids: CAWSVQVNQPQHF. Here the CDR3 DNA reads TGTGCCTGGAGTGTACAGGTGAATCAGCCCCAGCATTTT.

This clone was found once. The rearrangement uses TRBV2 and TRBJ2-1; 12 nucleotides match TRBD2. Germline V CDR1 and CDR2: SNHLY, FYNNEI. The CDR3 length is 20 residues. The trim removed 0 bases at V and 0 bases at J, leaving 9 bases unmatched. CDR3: CASSEARGTSGRSSYNEQFF. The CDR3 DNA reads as TGTGCCAGCAGTGAAGCGCGGGGGACTAGCGGGCGTAGCTCCTACAATGAGCAGTTCTTC.

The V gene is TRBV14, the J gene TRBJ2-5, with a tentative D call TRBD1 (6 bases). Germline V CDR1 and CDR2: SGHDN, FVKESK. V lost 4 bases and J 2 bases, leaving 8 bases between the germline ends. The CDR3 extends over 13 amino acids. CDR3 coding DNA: TGTGCCAGCAGCCCAGGGGCTCAAGAGACCCAGTACTTC. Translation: CASSPGAQETQYF.

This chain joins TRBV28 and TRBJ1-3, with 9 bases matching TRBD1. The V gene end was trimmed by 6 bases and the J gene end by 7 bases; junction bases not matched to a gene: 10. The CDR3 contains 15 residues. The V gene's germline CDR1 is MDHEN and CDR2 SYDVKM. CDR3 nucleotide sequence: TGTGCCAGCAGCCCGGGGACAGGGAGTAGGAACACCATATATTTT. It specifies CASSPGTGSRNTIYF.

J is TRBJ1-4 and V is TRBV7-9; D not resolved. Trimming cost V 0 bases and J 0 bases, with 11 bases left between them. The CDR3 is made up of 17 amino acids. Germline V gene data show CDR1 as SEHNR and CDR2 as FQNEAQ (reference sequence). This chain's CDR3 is CASSLAIAESTNEKLFF. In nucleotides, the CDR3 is TGTGCCAGCAGCTTAGCGATAGCGGAATCAACTAATGAAAAACTGTTTTTT.

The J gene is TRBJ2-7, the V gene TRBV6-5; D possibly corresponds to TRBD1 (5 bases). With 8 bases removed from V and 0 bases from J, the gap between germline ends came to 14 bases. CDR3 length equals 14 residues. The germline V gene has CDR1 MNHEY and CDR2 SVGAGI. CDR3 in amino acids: CASRYRSYSYEQYF. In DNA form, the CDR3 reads TGTGCCAGCCGATACAGGAGTTACTCCTACGAGCAGTACTTC.

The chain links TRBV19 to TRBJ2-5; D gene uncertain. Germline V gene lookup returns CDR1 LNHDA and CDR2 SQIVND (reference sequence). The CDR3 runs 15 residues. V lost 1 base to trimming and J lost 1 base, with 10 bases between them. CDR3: CASSIGLARQETQYF. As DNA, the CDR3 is TGTGCCAGTAGTATAGGGCTGGCTCGCCAAGAGACCCAGTACTTC. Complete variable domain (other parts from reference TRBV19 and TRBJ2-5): DGGITQSPKYLFRKEGQNVTLSCEQNLNHDAMYWYRQDPGQGLRLIYYSQIVNDFQKGDIAEGYSVSREKKESFPLTVTSAQKNPTAFYLCASSIGLARQETQYFGPGTRLLVL.

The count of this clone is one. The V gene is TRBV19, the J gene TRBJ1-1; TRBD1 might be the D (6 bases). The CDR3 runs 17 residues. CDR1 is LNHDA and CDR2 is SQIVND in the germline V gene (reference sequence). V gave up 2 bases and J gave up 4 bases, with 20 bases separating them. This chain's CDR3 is CASSIRGTSWPGTEAFF. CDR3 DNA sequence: TGTGCCAGTAGTATAAGGGGGACAAGCTGGCCGGGCACTGAAGCTTTCTTT.

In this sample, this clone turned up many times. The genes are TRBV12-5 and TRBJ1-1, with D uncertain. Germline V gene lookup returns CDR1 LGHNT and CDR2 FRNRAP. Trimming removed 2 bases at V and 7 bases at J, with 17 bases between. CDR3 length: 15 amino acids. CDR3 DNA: TGTGCTAGTGGTTTGTCACACGACAAAGAGCATGAAGCTTTCTTT. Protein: CASGLSHDKEHEAFF.

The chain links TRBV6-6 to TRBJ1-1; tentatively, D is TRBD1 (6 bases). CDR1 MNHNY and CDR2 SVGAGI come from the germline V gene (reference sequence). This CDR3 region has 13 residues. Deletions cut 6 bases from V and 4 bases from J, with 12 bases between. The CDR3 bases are TGTGCCAGCAGGGGTACAGGGACCACTGAAGCTTTCTTT. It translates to CASRGTGTTEAFF.

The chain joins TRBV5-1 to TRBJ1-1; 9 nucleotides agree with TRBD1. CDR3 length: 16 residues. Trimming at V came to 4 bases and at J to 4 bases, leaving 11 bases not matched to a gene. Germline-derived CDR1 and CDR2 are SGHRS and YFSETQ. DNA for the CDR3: TGCGCCAGCAGCCGATTCCGACAGGGGGATAGCACTGAAGCTTTCTTT. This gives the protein CASSRFRQGDSTEAFF.

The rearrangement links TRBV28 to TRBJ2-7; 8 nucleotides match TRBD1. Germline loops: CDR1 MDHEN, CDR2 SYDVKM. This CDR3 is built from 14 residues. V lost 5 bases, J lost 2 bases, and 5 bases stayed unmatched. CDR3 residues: CASSPGQVTYEQYF. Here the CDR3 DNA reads TGTGCCAGCAGTCCGGGACAGGTCACCTACGAGCAGTACTTC.

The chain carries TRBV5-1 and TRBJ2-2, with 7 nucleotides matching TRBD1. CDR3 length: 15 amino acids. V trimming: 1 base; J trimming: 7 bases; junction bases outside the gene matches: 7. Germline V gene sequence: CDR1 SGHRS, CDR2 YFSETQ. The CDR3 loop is CASSLNPTGNGELFF. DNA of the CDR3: TGCGCCAGCAGCTTGAATCCGACAGGGAACGGGGAGCTGTTTTTT.

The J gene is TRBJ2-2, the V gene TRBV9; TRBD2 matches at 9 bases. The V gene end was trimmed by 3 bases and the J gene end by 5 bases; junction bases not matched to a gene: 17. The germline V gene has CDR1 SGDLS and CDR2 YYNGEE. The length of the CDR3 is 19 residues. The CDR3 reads CASSAPLRGGGALTGELFF. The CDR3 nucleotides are TGTGCCAGCAGCGCCCCCTTGCGGGGCGGGGGGGCCCTAACCGGGGAGCTGTTTTTT.

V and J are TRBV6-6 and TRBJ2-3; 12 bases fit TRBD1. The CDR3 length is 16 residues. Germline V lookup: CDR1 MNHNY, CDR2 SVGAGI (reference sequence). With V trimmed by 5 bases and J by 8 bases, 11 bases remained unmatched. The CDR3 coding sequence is TGTGCCAGCAGTGCGAACACCGGGACAGGGGGCTTTACGCAGTATTTT. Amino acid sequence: CASSANTGTGGFTQYF.

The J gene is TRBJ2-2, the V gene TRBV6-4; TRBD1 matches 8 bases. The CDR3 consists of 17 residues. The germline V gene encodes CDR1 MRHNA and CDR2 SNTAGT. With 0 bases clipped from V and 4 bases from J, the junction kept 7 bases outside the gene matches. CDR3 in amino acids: CASSDSSGGAGTGELFF. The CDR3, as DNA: TGTGCCAGCAGTGACTCTTCAGGGGGCGCCGGCACCGGGGAGCTGTTTTTT.

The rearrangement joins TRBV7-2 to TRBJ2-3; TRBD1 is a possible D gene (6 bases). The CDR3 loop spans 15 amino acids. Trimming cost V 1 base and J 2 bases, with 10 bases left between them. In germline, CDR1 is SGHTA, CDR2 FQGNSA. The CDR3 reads CASSLVAGATDTQYF. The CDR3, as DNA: TGTGCCAGCAGCTTAGTGGCAGGGGCCACAGATACGCAGTATTTT. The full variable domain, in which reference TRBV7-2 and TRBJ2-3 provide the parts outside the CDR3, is GAGVSQSPSNKVTEKGKDVELRCDPISGHTALYWYRQSLGQGLEFLIYFQGNSAPDKSGLPSDRFSAERTGGSVSTLTIQRTQQEDSAVYLCASSLVAGATDTQYFGPGTRLTVL.

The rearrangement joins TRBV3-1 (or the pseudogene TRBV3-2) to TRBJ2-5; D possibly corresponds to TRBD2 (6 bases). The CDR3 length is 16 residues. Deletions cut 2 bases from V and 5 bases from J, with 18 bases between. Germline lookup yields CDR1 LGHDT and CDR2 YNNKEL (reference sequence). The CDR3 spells CASSQRDFGLTETQYF. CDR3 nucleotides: TGTGCCAGCAGCCAACGGGACTTTGGGTTGACTGAGACCCAGTACTTC.

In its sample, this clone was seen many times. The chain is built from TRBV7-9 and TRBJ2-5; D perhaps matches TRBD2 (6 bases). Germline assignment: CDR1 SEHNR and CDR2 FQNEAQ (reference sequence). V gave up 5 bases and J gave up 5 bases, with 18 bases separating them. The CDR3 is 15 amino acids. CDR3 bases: TGTGCCAGCAGCAAGGAGGAGGGCTTAGGCGAGACCCAGTACTTC. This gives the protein CASSKEEGLGETQYF.

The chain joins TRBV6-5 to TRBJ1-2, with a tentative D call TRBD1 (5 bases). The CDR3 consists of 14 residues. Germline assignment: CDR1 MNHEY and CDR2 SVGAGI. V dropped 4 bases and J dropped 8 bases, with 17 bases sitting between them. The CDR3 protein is CASSSLGRADGYTF. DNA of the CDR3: TGTGCCAGCAGTTCGCTTGGCAGGGCGGACGGCTACACCTTC.

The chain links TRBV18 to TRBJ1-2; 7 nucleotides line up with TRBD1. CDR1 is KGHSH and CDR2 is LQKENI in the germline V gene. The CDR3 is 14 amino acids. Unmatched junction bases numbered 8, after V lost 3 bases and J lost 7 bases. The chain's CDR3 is CASSPTGPRFGYTF. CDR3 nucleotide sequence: TGTGCCAGCTCACCGACAGGGCCCAGATTTGGCTACACCTTC.

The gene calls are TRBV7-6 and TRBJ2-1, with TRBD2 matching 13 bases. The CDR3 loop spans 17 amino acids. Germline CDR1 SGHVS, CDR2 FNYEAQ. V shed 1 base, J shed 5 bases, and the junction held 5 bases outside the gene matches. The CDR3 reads CASSLGGLAGTHNEQFF. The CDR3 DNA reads TGTGCCAGCAGCTTAGGGGGACTAGCGGGGACTCACAATGAGCAGTTCTTC.

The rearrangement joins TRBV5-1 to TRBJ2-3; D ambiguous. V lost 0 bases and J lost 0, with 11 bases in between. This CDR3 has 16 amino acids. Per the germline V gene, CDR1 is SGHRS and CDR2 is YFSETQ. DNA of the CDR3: TGCGCCAGCAGCTTGGCCCTCGCGCGGAGCACAGATACGCAGTATTTT. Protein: CASSLALARSTDTQYF.

The chain's CDR3 is CASYRGSYEQYF. CDR3 nucleotides: TGTGCCTCATACAGGGGGAGCTACGAGCAGTACTTC. The chain recombines TRBV30 with TRBJ2-7; 8 bases match TRBD1. The CDR3 length is 12 residues. Germline loops: CDR1 GTSNPN, CDR2 SVGIG (reference sequence). V shed 7 bases and J 3 bases; nucleotides not matched to a gene: 5.

Here the CDR3 reads CASSLDREGYTF. For the CDR3, the DNA is TGTGCCAGCAGCTTGGACAGGGAGGGCTACACCTTC. The rearrangement joins TRBV7-9 to TRBJ1-2, with 8 bases lining up with TRBD1. The CDR3 runs to 12 residues. Germline V gene data show CDR1 as SEHNR and CDR2 as FQNEAQ (reference sequence). Unmatched junction bases numbered 2, after V lost 3 bases and J lost 8 bases.

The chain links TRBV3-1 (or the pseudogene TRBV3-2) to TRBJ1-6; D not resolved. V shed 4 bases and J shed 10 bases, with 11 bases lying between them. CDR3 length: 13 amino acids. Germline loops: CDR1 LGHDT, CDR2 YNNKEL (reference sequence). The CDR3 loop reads CASSPRLESPLHF. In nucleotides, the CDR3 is TGTGCCAGCAGCCCCCGACTGGAATCACCCCTCCACTTT.

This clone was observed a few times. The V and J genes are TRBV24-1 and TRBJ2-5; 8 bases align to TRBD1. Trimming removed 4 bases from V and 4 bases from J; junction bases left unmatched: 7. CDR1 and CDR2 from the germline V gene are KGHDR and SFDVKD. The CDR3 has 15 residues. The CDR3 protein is CATSDSGQGGETQYF. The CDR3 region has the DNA TGTGCCACCAGTGACTCCGGACAGGGAGGAGAGACCCAGTACTTC.

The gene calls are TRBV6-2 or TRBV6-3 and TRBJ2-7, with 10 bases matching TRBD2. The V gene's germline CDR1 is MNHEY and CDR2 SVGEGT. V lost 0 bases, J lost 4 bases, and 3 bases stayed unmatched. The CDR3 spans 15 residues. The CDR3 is CASSYSRTSGYEQYF. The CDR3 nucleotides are TGTGCCAGCAGTTACTCGAGGACTAGCGGTTACGAGCAGTACTTC.

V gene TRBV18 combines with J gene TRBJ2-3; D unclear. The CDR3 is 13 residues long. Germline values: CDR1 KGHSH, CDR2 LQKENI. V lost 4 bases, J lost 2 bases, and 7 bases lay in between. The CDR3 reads CASSQANTDTQYF. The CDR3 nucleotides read TGTGCCAGCTCACAAGCTAACACAGATACGCAGTATTTT.